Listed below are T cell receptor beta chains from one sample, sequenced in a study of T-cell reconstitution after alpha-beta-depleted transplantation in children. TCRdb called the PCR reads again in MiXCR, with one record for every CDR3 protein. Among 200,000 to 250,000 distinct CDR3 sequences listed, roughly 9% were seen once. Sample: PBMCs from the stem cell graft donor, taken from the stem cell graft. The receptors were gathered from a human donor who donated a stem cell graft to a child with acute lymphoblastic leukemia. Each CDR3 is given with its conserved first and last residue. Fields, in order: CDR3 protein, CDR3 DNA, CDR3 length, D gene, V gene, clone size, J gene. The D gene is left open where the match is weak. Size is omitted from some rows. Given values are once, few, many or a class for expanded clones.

CDR3: CASRSSGTAPDEQYF; DNA: TGTGCCAGCAGATCCTCCGGGACAGCTCCAGACGAGCAGTACTTC; length: 15; D: TRBD1; V: TRBV27; size: few; J: TRBJ2-7
CDR3: CASTGLAGPYNEQFF; DNA: TGTGCCAGCACGGGACTAGCGGGACCCTACAATGAGCAGTTCTTC; length: 15; D: TRBD2; V: TRBV14; size: many; J: TRBJ2-1
CDR3: CAISESMADANTEAFF; DNA: TGTGCCATCAGTGAGTCGATGGCGGATGCGAACACTGAAGCTTTCTTT; length: 16; D: .; V: TRBV10-3; size: .; J: TRBJ1-1
CDR3: CAISTGRQNTEAFF; DNA: TGTGCCATCAGCACGGGACGGCAGAACACTGAAGCTTTCTTT; length: 14; D: .; V: TRBV10-3; size: many; J: TRBJ1-1
CDR3: CSALRGTVNTEAFF; DNA: TGCAGCGCCCTACGGGGGACAGTGAACACTGAAGCTTTCTTT; length: 14; D: TRBD1; V: TRBV29-1; size: few; J: TRBJ1-1
CDR3: CASSADRTKNQPQHF; DNA: TGTGCCAGCAGTGCCGACAGGACCAAAAATCAGCCCCAGCATTTT; length: 15; D: .; V: TRBV2; size: .; J: TRBJ1-5
CDR3: CASANRGSNTEAFF; DNA: TGTGCCAGCGCAAACCGGGGCTCGAACACTGAAGCTTTCTTT; length: 14; D: .; V: TRBV2; size: .; J: TRBJ1-1
CDR3: CASSAGGSSAQETQYF; DNA: TGCGCCAGCAGCGCCGGTGGGTCTAGCGCTCAAGAGACCCAGTACTTC; length: 16; D: .; V: TRBV5-1; size: many; J: TRBJ2-5
CDR3: CASSLDGTSGANVLTF; DNA: TGCGCCAGCAGCTTGGATGGGACCTCTGGGGCCAACGTCCTGACTTTC; length: 16; D: .; V: TRBV5-1; size: many; J: TRBJ2-6
CDR3: CSVESEVVGAFF; DNA: TGCAGCGTTGAGAGCGAAGTGGTGGGAGCTTTCTTT; length: 12; D: .; V: TRBV29-1; size: many; J: TRBJ1-1
CDR3: CASSLVAGGPDEQFF; DNA: TGCGCCAGCAGCTTGGTAGCGGGGGGGCCGGATGAGCAGTTCTTC; length: 15; D: TRBD2; V: TRBV5-1; size: many; J: TRBJ2-1
CDR3: CAWSLGVLEQYF; DNA: TGTGCCTGGAGTTTGGGGGTGCTCGAGCAGTACTTC; length: 12; D: .; V: TRBV30; size: many; J: TRBJ2-7
CDR3: CASKVGTGGGYTF; DNA: TGTGCCAGCAAGGTTGGGACAGGGGGGGGCTACACCTTC; length: 13; D: TRBD1; V: TRBV27; size: many; J: TRBJ1-2
CDR3: CASSFTGPDTGELFF; DNA: TGCGCCAGCAGCTTCACAGGGCCGGACACCGGGGAGCTGTTTTTT; length: 15; D: .; V: TRBV5-1; size: many; J: TRBJ2-2
CDR3: CASTQGGTVDNEQFF; DNA: TGCGCCAGCACCCAAGGGGGGACCGTTGACAATGAGCAGTTCTTC; length: 15; D: .; V: TRBV5-1; size: .; J: TRBJ2-1